This T cell receptor beta chain stems from a study of cytomegalovirus exposure and HLA in healthy donors. The ends were cut back, 8 bases at V and 0 bases at J, with 14 bases in the middle. This CDR3 contains 16 residues. Germline CDR1 SNHLY, CDR2 FYNNEI. The PCR used 60 Vbeta and 13 Jbeta primers. The assay was immunoSEQ multiplex PCR, and TCRdb's table has in-frame clones only and misses some. The data hold 130,000 or so clones, with more than 60% observed a single time. The clonotype originates from a female donor in good health and CMV-seronegative. The genes are TRBV2 and TRBJ2-6; TRBD1 is a possible D gene (5 bases). The sequenced material came from PBMCs. Here the CDR3 reads CASHTGPVSGANVLTF. CDR3 nucleotide sequence: TGTGCCAGCCATACAGGCCCCGTCTCTGGGGCCAACGTCCTGACTTTC.